This is a list of T cell receptor beta chains from one sample in a study of post-analysis software for immune sequencing data. Each CDR3 protein is one row after TCRdb ran MiXCR on the PCR reads. The table shows roughly 600,000 distinct CDR3 sequences, with about 40% occurring only once. The sample taken for sequencing was blood. The receptors come from a girl between 10 and 17 years old with multiple sclerosis. Each CDR3 is given with its conserved first and last residue. A D gene is named only where the DNA matches it firmly. Size values are once, few and many counts, or a class for expanded clones, and some rows have none.

cdr3_length clone_size j_call v_call d_call cdr3_nt cdr3_aa
17 few TRBJ1-2 TRBV11-3 TRBD1 TGTGCCAGCAGCTTATCCCACACTCCAGACAGGGACTATGGCTACACCTTC CASSLSHTPDRDYGYTF
17 . TRBJ1-2 TRBV27 . TGTGCCAGCAGTCGCTCCCCTCAAAATCGTCCCTACTATGGCTACACCTTC CASSRSPQNRPYYGYTF
16 . TRBJ2-1 TRBV4-1 TRBD2 TGCGCCAGCAGCCAAGAGGGGAGGGGCGCATTCGGTGAGCAGTTCTTC CASSQEGRGAFGEQFF
14 . TRBJ2-7 TRBV10-3 . TGTGCCACCCGAGGGGACACATCTACCTACGAGCAGTACTTC CATRGDTSTYEQYF
13 few TRBJ2-1 TRBV12-3/TRBV12-4 . TGTGCCAGCAGTTTAAGGGCGGCATATGGACAGTTCTTC CASSLRAAYGQFF
13 . TRBJ1-5 TRBV7-9 . TGTGCCAGCAGCTTACAGGCCGATCAGCCCCAGCATTTT CASSLQADQPQHF
15 few TRBJ2-3 TRBV20-1 . TGCAGTGCTAGAGACGTAGGAACCGTCGAGGATACGCAGTATTTT CSARDVGTVEDTQYF
14 few TRBJ1-2 TRBV29-1 . TGCAGCGTCCCCAAGGGGGGAACTAACTATGGCTACACCTTC CSVPKGGTNYGYTF
15 . TRBJ1-6 TRBV7-9 . TGTGCCAGCAGCTTACCCCGCATGGAGAATTCACCCCTCCACTTT CASSLPRMENSPLHF
16 few TRBJ2-5 TRBV11-2 TRBD2 TGTGCCAGCAGCTCATCGGGACTAGCGTCCCAAGAGACCCAGTACTTC CASSSSGLASQETQYF
13 few TRBJ1-1 TRBV2 . TGTGCCAGCAGGAATGGAGGGAACACTGAAGCTTTCTTT CASRNGGNTEAFF
14 . TRBJ2-3 TRBV15 . TGTGCCACCAGCAGGGGCGGACCTAGGGATACGCAGTATTTT CATSRGGPRDTQYF
17 few TRBJ2-6 TRBV6-5 . TGTGCCAGCAGTCTCGACGGACCCCGCTCTGGGGCCAACGTCCTGACTTTC CASSLDGPRSGANVLTF
14 . TRBJ2-7 TRBV5-5 . TGTGCCAGCAGCTTCTACACAGGGAGCTACGAGCAGTACTTC CASSFYTGSYEQYF
17 . TRBJ1-2 TRBV27 TRBD1 TGTGCCAGCAGTTTATACCCGGGACAGGGCTTTAACTATGGCTACACCTTC CASSLYPGQGFNYGYTF
13 few TRBJ2-4 TRBV11-2 TRBD2 TGTGCCAGCAGCTTAGAGGCGGGGGGCATTCAGTACTTC CASSLEAGGIQYF
15 . TRBJ2-7 TRBV4-2 TRBD2 TGTGCCAGCAGCCAGGGACTAGCGGGAGGAGATGAGCAGTACTTC CASSQGLAGGDEQYF
15 few TRBJ2-7 TRBV20-1 TRBD2 TGCAGTGCCCATCCCACTAGCGGGGGGAAGTACGAGCAGTACTTC CSAHPTSGGKYEQYF
12 . TRBJ2-5 TRBV5-6 . TGTGCCAGCGAGTGGGGGGAAGAGACCCAGTACTTC CASEWGEETQYF
15 few TRBJ2-1 TRBV11-2 TRBD1 TGTGCCAGCAGCCCGGGACAGGGGATTATCAATGAGCAGTTCTTC CASSPGQGIINEQFF
13 . TRBJ2-7 TRBV20-1 . TGCAGTGCAAAGGGGTCCGCTTCCTACGAGCAGTACTTC CSAKGSASYEQYF
13 many TRBJ2-1 TRBV6-5 TRBD2 TGTGCCAGCAGTTCTGGGACTAGCGATGAGCAGTTCTTC CASSSGTSDEQFF
15 once TRBJ2-2 TRBV6-6 TRBD2 TGTGCCAGCAGCCGAGCGGGAGGAAGGTCGAGGGAGCGGTTTTTT CASSRAGGRSRERFF
13 . TRBJ1-6 TRBV6-5 . TGTGCCAGCAGTTACGGATTTAATTCACCCCTCCACTTT CASSYGFNSPLHF
13 once TRBJ2-1 TRBV29-1 . TGCAGCGTTAAGAAATTCTCCTACAATGAGCAGTTCTTC CSVKKFSYNEQFF
13 few TRBJ2-3 TRBV7-9 . TGTGCCAGCAGCCCGAGACAGACAGATACGCAGTATTTT CASSPRQTDTQYF
17 . TRBJ2-1 TRBV5-1 . TGCGCCAGCAGCTTGCAGGGTGCCTTAACCTCCTACAATGAGCAGTTCTTC CASSLQGALTSYNEQFF
14 few TRBJ2-3 TRBV3-1 TRBD2 TGTGCCAGCGTCCGGGCTAGCGGGGAAGATACGCAGTATTTT CASVRASGEDTQYF
14 few TRBJ2-3 TRBV6-1 TRBD2 TGTGCCACAATAACTAGCGCCCGCACAGATACGCAGTATTTT CATITSARTDTQYF
20 . TRBJ2-1 TRBV6-5 TRBD2 TGTGCCAGCAGTTTTTCGTATGGGACTAGCGGGAGGGTTCCAGGCGATGAGCAGTTCTTC CASSFSYGTSGRVPGDEQFF
14 . TRBJ2-1 TRBV7-7 . TGTGCCAGCAGCTTAGTACCCAGCTCGAATGAGCAGTTCTTC CASSLVPSSNEQFF
15 . TRBJ2-5 TRBV12-3/TRBV12-4 TRBD1 TGTGCCAGCAGCCTCCTGGGACAGGGGGAAGAGGCCCAGTACTTC CASSLLGQGEEAQYF
13 once TRBJ2-7 TRBV6-5 . TGTGCCAGCAGCCCCCCGGGACTTACAGAGCAGTACTTC CASSPPGLTEQYF
14 . TRBJ1-2 TRBV5-6 TRBD1 TGTGCCAGCTCAACCGGGACAGGGGGCGATGGCTACACCTTC CASSTGTGGDGYTF
15 . TRBJ2-7 TRBV7-2 TRBD2 TGTGCCAGCAGCTCCCTAGCGGGGGCCACCTACGAGCAGTACTTC CASSSLAGATYEQYF
14 . TRBJ2-7 TRBV5-1 TRBD1 TGCGCCAGCAGCGACGGGACAGGCCGTTACGAGCAGTACTTC CASSDGTGRYEQYF
18 . TRBJ1-2 TRBV7-2 TRBD1 TGTGCCAGCAGTCCGACAGGGCTGGGAAAAGCAGCTAACTATGGCTACACCTTC CASSPTGLGKAANYGYTF
15 once TRBJ1-5 TRBV5-5 TRBD1 TGTGCCAGCGGAAGACAGGGAGGGGGCAATCAGCCCCAGCATTTT CASGRQGGGNQPQHF
14 few TRBJ2-7 TRBV5-5 . TGTGCCAGCAGCTTGGGTTGGGGATCCTACGAGCAGTACTTC CASSLGWGSYEQYF
14 . TRBJ2-1 TRBV20-1 . TGCAGTGCTACTTTTGGACATAACTACAATGAGCAGTTCTTC CSATFGHNYNEQFF
15 few TRBJ2-1 TRBV6-5 . TGTGCCAGCAGTTACTTAAAACGAGGACACAATGAGCAGTTCTTC CASSYLKRGHNEQFF
13 . TRBJ1-1 TRBV5-1 . TGCGCCAGCAGGGTCTCTCTGAACACTGAAGCTTTCTTT CASRVSLNTEAFF
15 . TRBJ2-7 TRBV13 TRBD2 TGTGCCAGCAGCACCGCGGGAGGACTAGCCTACGAGCAGTACTTC CASSTAGGLAYEQYF
12 . TRBJ2-5 TRBV15 . TGTGCCACCAGCAGGACACAAGAGACCCAGTACTTC CATSRTQETQYF
17 . TRBJ2-1 TRBV27 TRBD2 TGTGCCAGCAGTTTAGCGGGAGCCCGGCCCTACTACAATGAGCAGTTCTTC CASSLAGARPYYNEQFF
13 few TRBJ1-2 TRBV5-4 . TGTGCCAGCAGCCCAGGGGTACGCTATGGCTACACCTTC CASSPGVRYGYTF
17 . TRBJ2-1 TRBV7-9 . TGTGCCAGCAGCCCAGCCCTCGGGGGGCGTTCCTACAATGAGCAGTTCTTC CASSPALGGRSYNEQFF
13 . TRBJ2-7 TRBV10-3 TRBD1 TGTGCCATCAGTGAACAGGGGGTCGACGAGCAGTACTTC CAISEQGVDEQYF
12 once TRBJ2-2 TRBV10-3 . TGTGCCATCAGCCAGGGTGTCGGGGAGCTGTTTTTT CAISQGVGELFF
12 few TRBJ1-2 TRBV29-1 . TGCAGCGTTGAAAGGGAAACTGGGGGCTACACCTTC CSVERETGGYTF
16 few TRBJ2-5 TRBV7-6 TRBD2 TGTGCCAGCAGCTTAGATGGGACTAGCGGAGCGACGCCCCAGTACTTC CASSLDGTSGATPQYF
10 . TRBJ2-1 TRBV3-2 . TGTGCCAGCGTTACGGATTTACAGTTCTTC CASVTDLQFF
13 few TRBJ2-5 TRBV30 TRBD1 TGTGCCTCGGACAGGGGGGAAGGCGAGACCCAGTACTTC CASDRGEGETQYF